This is a list of T cell receptor beta chains from one sample in a study of graft-versus-host responses after intestinal transplantation. Their antigens remain unidentified. The protocol was immunoSEQ multiplex PCR, while the TCRdb copy is restricted to in-frame clones and leaves out a portion. Among around 110,000 clones, 75% to 95% were seen once, and the ten largest hold roughly 0.2%. The sample here was unstimulated CD4+ T cells sorted from spleen or lymph node cells, taken before intestinal transplant. The receptors shown here come from a human donor who received an intestinal transplant. The CDR3 runs from the conserved cysteine through the conserved F or W. Fields, in order: clone size, J gene, V gene, D gene, CDR3 DNA, CDR3 protein. A D gene is named only where the DNA matches it firmly. Some rows have no size entry. The others give once, few or many, or a class for an expanded clone.

NA	TRBJ1-2	TRBV2	TRBD1	TGTGCCAGCAGCGCGCGGACAGGGGGCCTTAACTATGGCTACACCTTC	CASSARTGGLNYGYTF
NA	TRBJ2-1	TRBV20-1	NA	TGCAGTGCTAGAGACCGGAGTGAGCAGTTCTTC	CSARDRSEQFF
NA	TRBJ1-2	TRBV19	TRBD1	TGTGCCAGTAGTACGGACAGGGTGGGTGGCTACACCTTC	CASSTDRVGGYTF
NA	TRBJ2-1	TRBV10-2	NA	TGCGCCAGCAGTGGAACAGGGCGGGTCGGTGAGCAGTTCTTC	CASSGTGRVGEQFF
once	TRBJ2-1	TRBV6-6	TRBD2	TGTGCCAGCATCTCACGGGGGGGGGCCAATGAGCAGTTCTTC	CASISRGGANEQFF
NA	TRBJ2-5	TRBV5-1	TRBD2	TGCGCCAGCAGCTGGCGAGCGGGAGGGACGACCCCCGAGACCCAGTACTTC	CASSWRAGGTTPETQYF
NA	TRBJ2-5	TRBV2	TRBD1	TGTGCCAGCAGTGAAATGGGACAGGGGAGACAAGAGACCCAGTACTTC	CASSEMGQGRQETQYF
few	TRBJ1-1	TRBV30	NA	TGTGCCTGGAGTACACAGGACTATAGTGAAGCTTTCTTT	CAWSTQDYSEAFF
NA	TRBJ2-7	TRBV10-3	TRBD2	TGTGCCATCAGTGAGTTAACTAGCGGGAGACGTGAGCAGTACTTC	CAISELTSGRREQYF
NA	TRBJ1-6	TRBV6-5	TRBD1	TGTGCCAGCAGCGGACAGGTCTATAATTCACCCCTCCACTTT	CASSGQVYNSPLHF
NA	TRBJ1-2	TRBV10-3	NA	TGTGCCATCAGTTTACAGGGTTATGGCTACACCTTC	CAISLQGYGYTF
few	TRBJ1-2	TRBV5-1	TRBD1	TGCGCCAGCAGCAGGGACAGGGCTCCCTATGGCTACACCTTC	CASSRDRAPYGYTF
NA	TRBJ2-1	TRBV4-1	TRBD2	TGCGCCAGCAGCCAAGAGGGACTACTCTCCTACAATGAGCAGTTCTTC	CASSQEGLLSYNEQFF
NA	TRBJ1-2	TRBV20-1	NA	TGCAGTGCTAGAGTCGGCTATGGCTACACCTTC	CSARVGYGYTF
NA	TRBJ2-7	TRBV11-2	NA	TGTGCCAGCAGCTCCCTCTACCGACTAGAACCATACGAGCAGTACTTC	CASSSLYRLEPYEQYF
once	TRBJ2-5	TRBV5-1	TRBD1	TGCGCCAGCAGCTGGGGGACAGGGAGGGAGACCCAGTACTTC	CASSWGTGRETQYF
NA	TRBJ1-1	TRBV7-9	TRBD1	TGTGCCAGCAGACCTCGTAGGACAGGGGCGATTATGAACACTGAAGCTTTCTTT	CASRPRRTGAIMNTEAFF
NA	TRBJ1-1	TRBV6-1	NA	TGTGCCAGCAGTGAAGCATCGGCAGGGAACACTGAAGCTTTCTTT	CASSEASAGNTEAFF
once	TRBJ2-7	TRBV19	NA	TGTGCCAGTAGTATGGGCAGGGCCTACGAGCAGTACTTC	CASSMGRAYEQYF
NA	TRBJ1-5	TRBV7-9	TRBD1	TGTGCCAGCAGCTTAGCTATTGTGGGCGGGACAGGCAATCAGCCCCAGCATTTT	CASSLAIVGGTGNQPQHF
NA	TRBJ2-6	TRBV28	NA	TGTGCCAGCAGTAAACAGGCGGGACGCAGGAGCTCTGGGGCCAACGTCCTGACTTTC	CASSKQAGRRSSGANVLTF
NA	TRBJ2-5	TRBV11-2	NA	TGTGCCAGCAGCAGGGGGGGTCAAGAGACCCAGTACTTC	CASSRGGQETQYF
NA	TRBJ2-7	TRBV2	NA	TGTGCCAGCAGTAGGGACGGGGGCGAGCAGTACTTC	CASSRDGGEQYF
NA	TRBJ2-2	TRBV7-6	TRBD1	TGTGCCAGCAGACAGGACAGGGCAACCGGGGAGCTGTTTTTT	CASRQDRATGELFF
NA	TRBJ2-7	TRBV29-1	TRBD2	TGCAGCGTTGAGTCTAGCGGAAACTACGAGCAGTACTTC	CSVESSGNYEQYF
once	TRBJ1-2	TRBV7-9	NA	TGTGCCAGCACCCGAACAGGGAGGGCCTTCAACTATGGCTACACCTTC	CASTRTGRAFNYGYTF
NA	TRBJ2-1	TRBV5-5	NA	TGTGCCAGCAGCTTGGCGCCAACGGAGTGGGAGCAGTTCTTC	CASSLAPTEWEQFF